These T cell receptor beta chains were read from a single sample in a study of cytomegalovirus exposure and HLA in healthy donors. Clones were read by immunoSEQ multiplex PCR, and TCRdb kept only the in-frame ones, dropping some. The sample records around 170,000 clones, 70% to 80% being singletons. Sequences were obtained from PBMCs. All receptors derive from a man in his forties in good health and CMV-seronegative. CDR3s include the opening cysteine and the closing phenylalanine or tryptophan. The D gene is left open where the match is weak. Only some rows state a clone size, as once, few, many or a class for expanded clones.

>TRBJ1-2|TRBD1|TRBV18|-
TGTGCCAGCTCACCCTGGACAGGGAGGGACTATGGCTACACCTTC
CASSPWTGRDYGYTF
>TRBJ1-3|-|TRBV7-6|-
TGTGCCAGCAGCTTACTTCACGCAGGGGCCGACCCACTCTCTGGAAACACCATATATTTT
CASSLLHAGADPLSGNTIYF
>TRBJ2-1|-|TRBV9|-
TGTGCCAGCAGCGTGACGGCAGGGATCTTCTTGGGCAATGAGCAGTTCTTC
CASSVTAGIFLGNEQFF
>TRBJ1-4|-|TRBV5-5|-
TGTGCCAGCAGCCATCCCCTGGCCGCGGCCAATGAAAAACTGTTTTTT
CASSHPLAAANEKLFF
>TRBJ2-2|TRBD2|TRBV4-2|-
TGTGCCAGCAGCCAAGATCTTTGGACTAGCGGTTCGAACACCGGGGAGCTGTTTTTT
CASSQDLWTSGSNTGELFF
>TRBJ1-3|-|TRBV6-5|-
TGTGCCAGCAGTTACGAGGGTCTGGGCTCTGGAAACACCATATATTTT
CASSYEGLGSGNTIYF
>TRBJ1-2|-|TRBV7-3|once
TGTGCCAGCAGCCTAGACTCGAACCCAATCTATGGCTACACCTTC
CASSLDSNPIYGYTF
>TRBJ1-1|-|TRBV6-5|-
TGTGCCAGCACTAACCATAAGAACACTGAAGCTTTCTTT
CASTNHKNTEAFF
>TRBJ1-1|TRBD1|TRBV18|-
TGTGCCAGCTCACCACCGGGACAGGGGAACACTGAAGCTTTCTTT
CASSPPGQGNTEAFF
>TRBJ1-4|TRBD1|TRBV28|-
TGTGCCAGCAGTCGTGGGGACAGCGCATATAATGAAAAACTGTTTTTT
CASSRGDSAYNEKLFF
>TRBJ1-4|TRBD1|TRBV9|-
TGTGCCAGCAGCACCTGGGACAGGGGGGATGAAAAACTGTTTTTT
CASSTWDRGDEKLFF
>TRBJ2-7|-|TRBV19|-
TGTGCCAGTACCCAGGGAGGCGGGACCTACGAGCAGTACTTC
CASTQGGGTYEQYF
>TRBJ2-5|-|TRBV9|-
TGTGCCAGCAACCCCCGTTCGGGAGAGACCCAGTACTTC
CASNPRSGETQYF
>TRBJ1-1|-|TRBV30|-
TGTGCCTGGAGTGTACGGGGGGCGCCGACTGAAGCTTTCTTT
CAWSVRGAPTEAFF
>TRBJ1-5|-|TRBV7-2|-
TGTGCCAGCAGCTTAGTTCGCGTCGACAGGTACAATCAGCCCCAGCATTTT
CASSLVRVDRYNQPQHF
>TRBJ1-2|-|TRBV9|-
TGTGCCAGCAGCGTAGGAGAAGGGAGCTATGGCTACACCTTC
CASSVGEGSYGYTF
>TRBJ1-1|-|TRBV6-1|-
TGTGCCAGCAGTGAAATGCCAGGGGTGAGTGAAGCTTTCTTT
CASSEMPGVSEAFF
>TRBJ1-1|TRBD1|TRBV7-9|-
TGTGCCAGCAGCTCCCTGGGGACAGCAGAAGCTTTCTTT
CASSSLGTAEAFF
>TRBJ1-1|TRBD1|TRBV7-2|few
TGTGCCAGCAGCTATACAGGGGGCGGTCCGGGTAACACTGAAGCTTTCTTT
CASSYTGGGPGNTEAFF
>TRBJ1-5|TRBD1|TRBV27|-
TGTGCCAGCAGCTTTACAGGGGGCCATCAGCCCCAGCATTTT
CASSFTGGHQPQHF
>TRBJ2-4|TRBD1|TRBV27|-
TGTGCCAGCAGCAGCAGGGGGCGGGTGGCCAAAAACAGTCAGTACTTC
CASSSRGRVAKNSQYF
>TRBJ2-7|-|TRBV7-2|-
TGTGCCAGCAGCTTGGCGCCCAGGGGAAGGATCGAGCAGTACTTC
CASSLAPRGRIEQYF
>TRBJ2-1|-|TRBV5-1|-
TGCGCCAGCAGCGGGGAGGGGGTAGCGGGCTGGAGGCGGCAGTTCTTC
CASSGEGVAGWRRQFF
>TRBJ1-1|-|TRBV19|-
TGTGCCAGTAGTATCCCCCCCCGGGGGACTGAAGCTTTCTTT
CASSIPPRGTEAFF
>TRBJ2-7|TRBD2|TRBV5-4|-
TGTGCCAGCACCTCATATGGATTAGCGGGGGACTACGAGCAGTACTTC
CASTSYGLAGDYEQYF
>TRBJ2-1|TRBD2|TRBV7-9|-
TGTGCCAGCAGCTTACTAGCGGGAGCGATGAATGAGCAGTTCTTC
CASSLLAGAMNEQFF
>TRBJ2-1|TRBD2|TRBV2|-
TGTGCCAGCAGCGCCATAAGCGGGGGTCCGAATGAGCAGTTCTTC
CASSAISGGPNEQFF
>TRBJ1-3|-|TRBV19|-
TGTGCCAGTAGAAACCCATACAGGGTCGGGAGAAACACCATATATTTT
CASRNPYRVGRNTIYF
>TRBJ2-7|TRBD1|TRBV5-1|-
TGCGCCAGCAGCTTGGGGACAGGGGGCGCAGGGTGGTACTTC
CASSLGTGGAGWYF
>TRBJ1-4|-|TRBV13|-
TGTGCCAGCAGCTTAGATAACCCCAGGGGATATGAAAAACTGTTTTTT
CASSLDNPRGYEKLFF
>TRBJ2-1|TRBD2|TRBV9|few
TGTGCCAGCAGCGCCGGTGAAGGACTAGCGGGAGATGAGCAGTTCTTC
CASSAGEGLAGDEQFF
>TRBJ2-2|TRBD2|TRBV7-3|-
TGTGCCAGCAGCCCTCCCGGGATAGCGGGAGGGCAAGGGGAGCTGTTTTTT
CASSPPGIAGGQGELFF
>TRBJ2-1|TRBD2|TRBV5-8|-
TGTGCCAGCAGCCTCGGACTAGCGGGAGATTTGTTCTTC
CASSLGLAGDLFF
>TRBJ1-2|TRBD1|TRBV5-4|few
TGTGCCAGCAGCGACCGGGACAGCTATGGCTACACCTTC
CASSDRDSYGYTF
>TRBJ2-1|-|TRBV5-5|-
TGTGCCAGCAGCGTCCAGGATTTCTCCTACAATGAGCAGTTCTTC
CASSVQDFSYNEQFF
>TRBJ1-1|-|TRBV7-9|-
TGTGCCAGCAGCGATAAGACAGCGATGAACACTGAAGCTTTCTTT
CASSDKTAMNTEAFF
>TRBJ2-6|-|TRBV11-3|-
TGTGCCAGCAGCTTAGACTATTCTGGGGCCAACGGCCTGACTTTC
CASSLDYSGANGLTF
>TRBJ2-3|-|TRBV9|once
TGTGCCAGCAGCGTAGGGGATCAGCGGAGGATTAGCACAGATACGCAGTATTTT
CASSVGDQRRISTDTQYF
>TRBJ2-7|-|TRBV11-2|-
TGTGCCAGCAGCCTCGGGTCTACCTACGAGCAGTACTTC
CASSLGSTYEQYF
>TRBJ2-1|-|TRBV7-9|-
TGTGCCAGCAGCCCGCGGGACGCGGGCTCCTACAATGAGCAGTTCTTC
CASSPRDAGSYNEQFF
>TRBJ2-1|-|TRBV27|-
TGTGCCAGCAGTTTGTTTCGGGGGACGGATGAGCAGTTCTTC
CASSLFRGTDEQFF
>TRBJ1-1|-|TRBV19|-
TGTGCCAGTAGTAGGAGGGAGAACACTGAAGCTTTCTTT
CASSRRENTEAFF
>TRBJ2-3|TRBD1|TRBV5-5|-
TGTGCCAGCAGGGACAGGGGGGTAGATACGCAGTATTTT
CASRDRGVDTQYF
>TRBJ2-2|-|TRBV19|-
TGTGCCAGTAGTATAGAAGGGGAGGTAACCGGGGAGCTGTTTTTT
CASSIEGEVTGELFF
>TRBJ2-7|-|TRBV7-8|-
TGTGCCAGCAGCTTAGAGGGGCGAGTCTACGAGCAGTACTTC
CASSLEGRVYEQYF
>TRBJ2-3|-|TRBV11-3|-
TGTGCCAGCAGCCCCCAGGGGAGAACAGATACGCAGTATTTT
CASSPQGRTDTQYF
>TRBJ2-1|TRBD1|TRBV11-3|-
TGTGCCAGCAGCCTAGAAGGGACAGGTACCTACAATGAGCAGTTCTTC
CASSLEGTGTYNEQFF
>TRBJ2-3|TRBD2|TRBV4-1|few
TGCGCCAGCAGCCAGGGGTGGGGAAGCGGGGGCACAGATACGCAGTATTTT
CASSQGWGSGGTDTQYF
>TRBJ2-5|-|TRBV27|-
TGTGCCAGCGCCTCGGGGTCGGGTACCGAGACCCAGTACTTC
CASASGSGTETQYF
>TRBJ2-1|TRBD2|TRBV5-1|few
TGCGCCAGCAGCCGCACTAGCGGGACCTACAATGAGCAGTTCTTC
CASSRTSGTYNEQFF
>TRBJ1-2|-|TRBV19|-
TGTGCCAGCGACCTCAGGGGCTCCTATGGCTACACCTTC
CASDLRGSYGYTF
>TRBJ2-3|TRBD2|TRBV7-8|-
TGTGCCAGCAGCTTTTCCGGCCTAGCGGGAGCAACAGATACGCAGTATTTT
CASSFSGLAGATDTQYF
>TRBJ2-3|TRBD1|TRBV5-4|few
TGTGCCAGCAGCTCGGGACAGGGGACTTCCGATGGCACAGATACGCAGTATTTT
CASSSGQGTSDGTDTQYF
>TRBJ2-1|TRBD2|TRBV10-3|few
TGTGCCATCAACCAACTAGCGGGATACAATGAGCAGTTCTTC
CAINQLAGYNEQFF
>TRBJ1-2|-|TRBV5-1|-
TGCGCCAGCAGCTTGGGGGCTGGCGGCTACACCTTC
CASSLGAGGYTF
>TRBJ1-2|-|TRBV2|-
TGTGCCAGCACACGGTCAGGGAAGGGCTACACCTTC
CASTRSGKGYTF